This TCR beta chain was captured in a study of vaccination and CD4 T cells after COVID-19. Turning to the study itself: Post-COVID samples had a sampling time that fell a median around 100 days after diagnosis (range 35 to 161). Researchers treated cells with overlapping spike peptides taken from SARS-CoV-2, HCoV-NL63, HCoV-OC43 and HCoV-229E.

The Oncomine TCR Beta short-read assay was what sequenced the DNA obtained from cultured CD4+ T cells. TCRdb re-analysed the PCR reads in MiXCR, keeping a single row per CDR3 protein. The sample has some 19,000 distinct CDR3 sequences, around two fifths seen once. The V end lost 1 base, the J end lost 6 bases, and 1 base lay between the germline ends. This CDR3 region has 11 residues. CDR1 and CDR2 from the germline V gene are SGHTA and FQGTGA. In the case of this clonotype: Its antigen is unknown.

Treatment meaning: approximately nine-day PBMC culture with coronavirus spike peptide pools or control peptides (ViraFEST assay). V usage is TRBV7-3 and J usage is TRBJ2-1; D remains ambiguous. Source material: cultured CD4+ T cells from blood. The clonotype originates from a human donor with COVID-19. The CDR3 reads CASSLSNEQFF. For the CDR3, the DNA is TGTGCCAGCAGCTTAAGCAATGAGCAGTTCTTC.